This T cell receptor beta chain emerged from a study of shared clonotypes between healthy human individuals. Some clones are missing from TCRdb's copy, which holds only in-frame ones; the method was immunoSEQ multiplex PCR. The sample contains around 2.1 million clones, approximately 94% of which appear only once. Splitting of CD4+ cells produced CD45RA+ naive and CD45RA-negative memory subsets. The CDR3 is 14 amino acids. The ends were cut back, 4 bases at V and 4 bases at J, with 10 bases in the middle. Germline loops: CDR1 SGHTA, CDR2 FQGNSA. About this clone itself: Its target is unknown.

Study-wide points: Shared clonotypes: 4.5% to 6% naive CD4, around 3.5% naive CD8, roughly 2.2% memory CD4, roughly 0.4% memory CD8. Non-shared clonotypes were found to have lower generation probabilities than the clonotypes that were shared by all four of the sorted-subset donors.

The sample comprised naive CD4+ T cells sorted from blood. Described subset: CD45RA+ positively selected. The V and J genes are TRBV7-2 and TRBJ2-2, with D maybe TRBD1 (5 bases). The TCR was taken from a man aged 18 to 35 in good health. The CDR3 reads CASSSRQPTGELFF. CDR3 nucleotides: TGTGCCAGCAGCTCCAGACAGCCCACCGGGGAGCTGTTTTTT.